The 17 T cell receptor beta chains reported below all come from one sample, sequenced in a study of blood T cell repertoires in COVID-19. Sequenced by immunoSEQ multiplex PCR; TCRdb stores in-frame clones only, minus some. The data hold under 150,000 clones, with approximately 81% observed a single time. The sequenced sample consisted of peripheral blood. All receptors come from a man aged 45-65 years with acute or convalescent COVID-19.

Here the CDR3 DNA reads TGCGCCAGCAGCTCTGACAGGGGAGGAGGTGGCTACACCTTC. Translation gives CASSSDRGGGGYTF. The chain joins TRBV5-1 to TRBJ1-2; 8 nucleotides match TRBD1. The CDR3 has 14 amino acids. From germline, CDR1 is SGHRS and CDR2 YFSETQ. With V trimmed by 3 bases and J by 7 bases, 8 bases remained unmatched. Based on the CDR3 plus reference TRBV5-1 and TRBJ1-2, the full variable domain is KAGVTQTPRYLIKTRGQQVTLSCSPISGHRSVSWYQQTPGQGLQFLFEYFSETQRNKGNFPGRFSGRQFSNSRSEMNVSTLELGDSALYLCASSSDRGGGGYTFGSGTRLTVV.

The chain combines TRBV6-5 with TRBJ2-7, with 8 bases fitting TRBD2. The CDR3 contains 12 residues. Germline loops: CDR1 MNHEY, CDR2 SVGAGI. Unmatched junction bases numbered 6, after V lost 4 bases and J lost 10 bases. Here the CDR3 reads CASSSLGGVQYF. CDR3 nucleotides: TGTGCCAGCAGTTCCCTCGGGGGGGTCCAGTACTTC.

The chain links TRBV9 to TRBJ2-7; perhaps TRBD2 as D (6 bases). Germline assignment: CDR1 SGDLS and CDR2 YYNGEE. The V gene lost 4 bases and the J gene lost 5 bases, with 16 bases spanning the gap. There are 14 residues in the CDR3. The CDR3 is CASSSRREFNEQYV. The DNA of the CDR3 is TGTGCCAGCAGCTCCCGGAGGGAATTTAACGAGCAGTACGTC.

This clone was observed once. V gene TRBV12-3 or TRBV12-4 combines with J gene TRBJ1-3; 7 bases agree with TRBD1. The length of the CDR3 is 13 residues. Unmatched junction bases numbered 2, after V lost 5 bases and J lost 4 bases. The DNA for the CDR3 is TGTGCCAGCAGTGACAGGGTCGGAAACACCATATATTTT. Residues: CASSDRVGNTIYF.

The chain recombines TRBV5-5 with TRBJ2-7; the match to TRBD2 covers 13 bases. This CDR3 has 15 amino acids. The V segment lost 0 bases and the J segment 7 bases; nucleotides outside the gene matches: 4. Germline CDR1 reads SGHKS; CDR2 reads YYEKEE (reference sequence). The DNA for the CDR3 is TGTGCCAGCAGCTTGGGACTAGCGGGGGGTTGGGAGCAGTACGTC. This encodes CASSLGLAGGWEQYV.

This rearrangement joins TRBV9 to TRBJ2-3; a weak D match, TRBD2 (5 bases). CDR1 is SGDLS, CDR2 YYNGEE, per germline. Trimming pared 2 bases from V and 3 bases from J, leaving 16 bases between. The CDR3 covers 16 residues. In DNA form, the CDR3 reads TGTGCCAGCAGCGTTCACTGGGGAGAGGGTACAGATACGCAGTATTTT. As protein: CASSVHWGEGTDTQYF. Looking up the rest from reference TRBV9 and TRBJ2-3 gives the full variable domain: DSGVTQTPKHLITATGQRVTLRCSPRSGDLSVYWYQQSLDQGLQFLIQYYNGEERAKGNILERFSAQQFPDLHSELNLSSLELGDSALYFCASSVHWGEGTDTQYFGPGTRLTVL.

The chain joins TRBV9 to TRBJ1-3; D unresolved. V shed 4 bases and J shed 0 bases, with 8 bases lying between them. The CDR3 covers 14 residues. Germline V gene lookup returns CDR1 SGDLS and CDR2 YYNGEE. CDR3 nucleotide sequence: TGTGCCAGCAGCCTGGGAGGCTCTGGAAACACCATATATTTT. Protein sequence: CASSLGGSGNTIYF.

Only a few counts were recorded for this clone. V and J are TRBV6-5 and TRBJ1-2; TRBD1 matches at 10 bases. Germline CDR1 and CDR2: MNHEY and SVGAGI. The CDR3 is 14 residues long. The V and J ends lost 6 bases and 8 bases, in that order; junction bases with no gene match: 9. The CDR3 here is CASRRGTGDRGYTF. CDR3 nucleotide sequence: TGTGCCAGCAGGAGAGGGACAGGGGATCGAGGCTACACCTTC.

In regard to this clone: Other DNA sequences in the sample encode the same CDR3. The V and J genes are TRBV6-5 and TRBJ1-6, with D uncertain. CDR1 and CDR2 (germline): MNHEY, SVGAGI. Trimming removed 5 bases from V and 0 bases from J, with 8 bases in between. The CDR3 loop spans 15 amino acids. CDR3 sequence reads: CASSLTSSYNSPLHF. The CDR3 nucleotides read TGTGCCAGCAGTCTCACTAGCTCCTATAATTCACCCCTCCACTTT.

The chain is built from TRBV5-6 and TRBJ1-3, with a possible D match to TRBD1 (5 bases). The CDR3 length is 15 residues. V lost 5 bases and J 4 bases, leaving 16 bases between the germline ends. CDR1 and CDR2 from the germline V gene are SGHDT and YYEEEE. CDR3 residues: CASSPPSRAGNTIYF. For the CDR3, the DNA is TGTGCCAGCAGTCCCCCATCCAGGGCCGGAAACACCATATATTTT. The full variable domain, in which reference TRBV5-6 and TRBJ1-3 provide the parts outside the CDR3, is DAGVTQSPTHLIKTRGQQVTLRCSPKSGHDTVSWYQQALGQGPQFIFQYYEEEERQRGNFPDRFSGHQFPNYSSELNVNALLLGDSALYLCASSPPSRAGNTIYFGEGSWLTVV.

The V gene is TRBV6-5, the J gene TRBJ1-2, with no clear D. This CDR3 comprises 14 residues. Germline loops: CDR1 MNHEY, CDR2 SVGAGI. V was clipped by 8 bases and J by 1 base, with 14 bases between them. The CDR3 nucleotides are TGTGCCAGCGAAGATCGGCGGATTAACTATGGCTACACCTTC. The encoded protein is CASEDRRINYGYTF.

CDR3 DNA: TGTGCCATCAGTGCCACTAGCCCTGGATCCTACAATGAGCAGTTCTTC. Protein sequence: CAISATSPGSYNEQFF. V usage is TRBV10-3 and J usage is TRBJ2-1, with D possibly being TRBD2 (6 bases). V lost 4 bases and J lost 1, with 14 bases in between. Germline V gene data show CDR1 as ENHRY and CDR2 as SYGVKD. The CDR3 loop spans 16 amino acids.

CDR3 bases: TGTGCCAGCAGCTTGGGAGGTCCGGGTGGCCTGTTTTTT. This sequence encodes CASSLGGPGGLFF. V is TRBV11-2 and J is TRBJ1-4; unclear D gene. CDR1 is SGHAT, CDR2 FQNNGV, per germline. Trimming removed 3 bases from V and 14 bases from J, with 16 bases in between. This CDR3 has 13 residues.

The chain combines TRBV3-1 (or the pseudogene TRBV3-2) with TRBJ2-3, with D possibly TRBD2 on 5 matching bases. Germline assignment: CDR1 LGHDT and CDR2 YNNKEL (reference sequence). The CDR3 loop spans 13 amino acids. Trimming cost V 2 bases and J 4 bases, with 7 bases left between them. The CDR3 nucleotides read TGTGCCAGCAGCCAACCTAGCCCAGATACGCAGTATTTT. This codes for CASSQPSPDTQYF.

A few counts support this clone. The gene calls are TRBV6-2 or TRBV6-3 and TRBJ2-3; a possible D gene is TRBD2 (5 bases). The CDR3 runs 14 residues. Germline V gene sequence: CDR1 MNHEY, CDR2 SVGEGT. V was trimmed by 4 bases and J by 5 bases, leaving 13 bases between them. The CDR3 coding sequence is TGTGCCAGCAGTTCCCGACTCGGAGGAGATACGCAGTATTTT. Amino acids: CASSSRLGGDTQYF.

V gene TRBV6-5 combines with J gene TRBJ1-1, with a possible D match to TRBD1 (5 bases). Trimming removed 7 bases at V and 4 bases at J, with 13 bases between. This CDR3 spans 13 amino acids. The germline V gene has CDR1 MNHEY and CDR2 SVGAGI. The CDR3 DNA follows: TGTGCCAGCACCATCGGGGGGGGCACTGAAGCTTTCTTT. This translates into CASTIGGGTEAFF.

The genes are TRBV19 and TRBJ1-1, with 7 nucleotides matching TRBD1. V lost 8 bases and J lost 3; bases outside the gene matches: 3. Germline CDR1 LNHDA, CDR2 SQIVND (reference sequence). The CDR3 length is 12 residues. CDR3 bases: TGTGCCAGTCAACAGGGGTACACTGAAGCTTTCTTT. This encodes CASQQGYTEAFF.